Shown below are 17 T cell receptor beta chains from a single sample sequenced in a study of blood T cell repertoires in COVID-19. Libraries were prepared by immunoSEQ multiplex PCR; TCRdb keeps only in-frame clonotypes and omits some of them. Among about 84,000 clones listed, 83% were seen once. Material: peripheral blood. These receptors were collected from a woman of 80 years or more with acute or convalescent COVID-19.

This clone was seen only once. The chain links TRBV3-1 (or the pseudogene TRBV3-2) to TRBJ2-2, with D uncertain. Germline-derived CDR1 and CDR2 are LGHDT and YNNKEL (reference sequence). Trimming removed 3 bases at V and 3 bases at J, with 5 bases between. The CDR3 is 13 residues long. Here the CDR3 reads CASSQADTGELFF. DNA of the CDR3: TGTGCCAGCAGCCAGGCGGACACCGGGGAGCTGTTTTTT.

This clone was detected a few times. The chain joins TRBV24-1 to TRBJ2-3; the match to TRBD1 covers 8 bases. V lost 2 bases to trimming and J lost 5 bases; unmatched junction nucleotides: 14. The germline CDR1 and CDR2 sequences are KGHDR and SFDVKD. CDR3 size: 18 residues. The CDR3 protein is CATSDSRDRYQLGDTQYF. CDR3 nucleotide sequence: TGTGCCACCAGTGATTCGCGGGACAGGTACCAGCTTGGAGATACGCAGTATTTT.

The genes are TRBV2 and TRBJ1-4, with 12 bases that match TRBD1. This CDR3 has 20 amino acids. CDR1 and CDR2 (germline): SNHLY, FYNNEI. Trimming at V came to 6 bases and at J to 0 bases, leaving 14 bases not matched to a gene. As DNA, the CDR3 is TGTGCCAGCAGCCTGGGACCGGGACAGGGGGCAGTCTCAACTAATGAAAAACTGTTTTTT. Its translation is CASSLGPGQGAVSTNEKLFF.

The chain combines TRBV9 with TRBJ1-1; 7 bases line up with TRBD1. V gave up 3 bases and J gave up 1 base; unmatched junction bases: 0. CDR1 is SGDLS, CDR2 YYNGEE, per germline. The CDR3 is 13 amino acids. The CDR3 loop reads CASSGQGNTEAFF. CDR3 nucleotide sequence: TGTGCCAGCAGCGGACAGGGGAACACTGAAGCTTTCTTT.

The chain employs TRBV7-3 and TRBJ2-5; 8 bases map to TRBD1. The CDR3 extends over 15 amino acids. The junction had 3 bases not matched to a gene; V was cut back by 2 bases and J by 1 base. Germline lookup yields CDR1 SGHTA and CDR2 FQGTGA. The CDR3 reads CASSLYGQGQETQYF. CDR3 in DNA: TGTGCCAGCAGCTTATACGGACAGGGCCAAGAGACCCAGTACTTC.

The V call is TRBV7-9, the J call TRBJ1-3; no definite D call. This CDR3 spans 14 amino acids. Per germline, CDR1 SEHNR and CDR2 FQNEAQ (reference sequence). Trimming removed 3 bases from V and 0 bases from J, with 6 bases in between. The CDR3 spells CASSFGSSGNTIYF. The CDR3, as DNA: TGTGCCAGCAGCTTTGGCTCCTCTGGAAACACCATATATTTT.

The chain uses TRBV6-1 and TRBJ1-1, with D tentatively TRBD1 (5 bases). Per the germline V gene, CDR1 is MNHNS and CDR2 is SASEGT. Trimming took 0 bases from V and 9 from J, leaving 14 bases between them. This CDR3 is 14 amino acids long. The CDR3 loop is CASSEAHAGGKAFF. Here the CDR3 DNA reads TGTGCCAGCAGTGAAGCGCATGCGGGGGGGAAAGCTTTCTTT.

J is TRBJ1-2 and V is TRBV19; TRBD1 matches at 8 bases. There are 15 residues in the CDR3. V trimming: 7 bases; J trimming: 4 bases; junction bases outside the gene matches: 11. CDR1 and CDR2 (germline): LNHDA, SQIVND (reference sequence). CDR3 nucleotide sequence: TGTGCCAGTAAGCCCGCCAGGGGGCTGGGCTATGGCTACACCTTC. Its protein is CASKPARGLGYGYTF.

This chain's CDR3 is CASSSGTSGHSTDTQYF. DNA for the CDR3: TGCGCCAGCAGCTCCGGGACTAGCGGACATAGCACAGATACGCAGTATTTT. This sequence joins TRBV5-1 and TRBJ2-3; 11 nucleotides agree with TRBD2. Per germline, CDR1 SGHRS and CDR2 YFSETQ. The trim removed 3 bases at V and 0 bases at J, leaving 6 bases unmatched. The CDR3 spans 17 residues.

This sequence joins TRBV21-1 and TRBJ2-1; TRBD1, the table's D call, lacks a check against the DNA. TRBV21-1 is an annotated pseudogene. The CDR3 length is 16 residues. This chain's CDR3 is CASSKDIPYSYNEQFF. CDR3 sequence (DNA): TGTGCCAGCAGCAAGGACATTCCTTACTCCTACAATGAGCAGTTCTTC.

This clone has a single count. V usage is TRBV4-2 and J usage is TRBJ2-1; 8 positions match TRBD2. The ends lost 0 bases at V and 7 bases at J; junction bases unmatched: 8. The CDR3 consists of 16 residues. Germline CDR1 and CDR2: LGHNA and YNFKEQ. The CDR3 sequence is CASSQDLVAGRNEQFF. The CDR3 region has the DNA TGTGCCAGCAGCCAAGACTTGGTAGCGGGACGTAATGAGCAGTTCTTC.

J is TRBJ2-1 and V is TRBV5-1, with 10 bases lining up with TRBD2. Looked up from germline, CDR1 is SGHRS and CDR2 is YFSETQ. This CDR3 has 16 residues. The trim removed 4 bases at V and 4 bases at J, leaving 8 bases unmatched. CDR3 nucleotides: TGCGCCAGCAGCCGCACCGGGACTAGCGCTTACAATGAGCAGTTCTTC. Translated, it gives CASSRTGTSAYNEQFF.

This chain connects TRBV7-6 to TRBJ2-5; 9 nucleotides align to TRBD1. Germline V gene lookup returns CDR1 SGHVS and CDR2 FNYEAQ. The trim removed 5 bases at V and 4 bases at J, leaving 11 bases unmatched. This CDR3 is built from 16 residues. This CDR3 reads CASSIIPGQGGETQYF. The CDR3, as DNA: TGTGCCAGCAGCATCATACCGGGACAGGGCGGAGAGACCCAGTACTTC.

This clone came up once. The CDR3 is CATSMGLAGNEQFF. In nucleotides, the CDR3 is TGTGCCACCAGCATGGGACTAGCGGGTAATGAGCAGTTCTTC. This chain uses TRBV15 with TRBJ2-1; 12 bases match TRBD2. The V gene end was trimmed by 4 bases and the J gene end by 7 bases; junction bases not matched to a gene: 2. CDR1 is LNHNV, CDR2 YYDKDF, per germline (reference sequence). The CDR3 totals 14 residues.

The rearrangement joins TRBV27 to TRBJ2-7; 10 bases match TRBD1. The length of the CDR3 is 16 residues. Trimming removed 2 bases from V and 5 bases from J; junction bases left unmatched: 9. Germline V gives CDR1 MNHEY, CDR2 SMNVEV (reference sequence). The CDR3 bases are TGTGCCAGCAGTTTACGGAGGGGACAGGGGACGGACGAGCAGTACTTC. This translates into CASSLRRGQGTDEQYF.

The chain carries TRBV10-1 and TRBJ2-2, with a weak D call TRBD1 (5 bases). This CDR3 is built from 15 residues. V was clipped by 3 bases and J by 3 bases, with 11 bases between them. Germline assignment: CDR1 WNHNN and CDR2 SYGVQD (reference sequence). This CDR3 reads CASSDSRVDTGELFF. The CDR3 DNA reads as TGCGCCAGCAGTGATTCCAGGGTGGACACCGGGGAGCTGTTTTTT.

The genes are TRBV5-1 and TRBJ2-1; TRBD2 aligns across 8 bases. Unmatched junction bases numbered 6, after V lost 0 bases and J lost 7 bases. Germline V gene sequence: CDR1 SGHRS, CDR2 YFSETQ. The CDR3 contains 15 residues. As DNA, the CDR3 is TGCGCCAGCAGCTTGGCTGGCGGGAGGTATAATGAGCAGTTCTTC. This gives the protein CASSLAGGRYNEQFF.